This section outlines one T cell receptor (beta chain) sequence together with its context. Antigen: not known. Method: immunoSEQ multiplex PCR; TCRdb's copy keeps in-frame clones and lacks some. Of approximately 450,000 clones detected, over 75% appear once; the ten largest clones hold 9% to 15%. This entry comes from a study of Ad26.COV2.S vaccination and SARS-CoV-2 variants. In the study overall: It was the COV1001 Ad26.COV2.S trial arm that included the donor. Study-level results: Spike-specific TCR breadth ran higher among vaccine recipients than placebo recipients.

Treatment indicated: approximately 18 received Ad26.COV2.S at low or high dose, single or two shots; roughly five received placebo; per-sample allocation not given. The investigators took samples on day 63 after the first vaccine or placebo injection. The CDR3 is made up of 15 amino acids. Germline V CDR1 and CDR2: SGHRS, YFSETQ. Trimming removed 0 bases from V and 4 bases from J; junction bases left unmatched: 5. The sample consisted of peripheral blood, taken in a trial of Ad26.COV2.S vaccine versus placebo. The rearrangement uses TRBV5-1 and TRBJ2-5, with TRBD2 matching 8 bases. The sequence came from a person between 18 and 65 years old who received the Ad26.COV2.S COVID-19 vaccine or a placebo. The CDR3 region is CASSLVTAGVETQYF. DNA of the CDR3: TGCGCCAGCAGCTTGGTAACAGCGGGAGTAGAGACCCAGTACTTC. Based on the CDR3 plus reference TRBV5-1 and TRBJ2-5, the full variable domain is KAGVTQTPRYLIKTRGQQVTLSCSPISGHRSVSWYQQTPGQGLQFLFEYFSETQRNKGNFPGRFSGRQFSNSRSEMNVSTLELGDSALYLCASSLVTAGVETQYFGPGTRLLVL.